This record concerns one T cell receptor beta chain sequence. Participants spanned ages roughly 18 to 90 years and resided in 20 to 30 US areas. Two negative PCRs, clearance, or symptom resolution characterized the recovered Cohort 3 donors. Germline values: CDR1 MGHRA, CDR2 YSYEKL. This CDR3 has 16 amino acids. Losses at the gene ends were 3 bases for V and 0 bases for J; bases not matched to a gene: 3. Generated by immunoSEQ multiplex PCR, the TCRdb table keeps only in-frame clones and is missing some. The sample yields 400,000 to 450,000 clones, around 90% seen once. The data are from a study of blood T cell repertoires in COVID-19.

Input material: PBMCs or T cells enriched from blood (not recorded which). The rearrangement joins TRBV4-1 to TRBJ2-5, with 11 bases lining up with TRBD2. The receptor comes from a man aged 18 to 30 who had recovered from COVID-19. CDR3: CASSHELAGDQETQYF. For the CDR3, the DNA is TGCGCCAGCAGCCACGAACTAGCGGGGGACCAAGAGACCCAGTACTTC.